This TCR beta chain derives from a study of T cell changes during pregnancy in multiple sclerosis. Libraries were prepared by immunoSEQ multiplex PCR; TCRdb keeps only in-frame clonotypes and omits some of them. The data show tens of thousands of clones, with about 85% seen just once and 0.64% held by the top ten. V shed 4 bases and J shed 7 bases, with 8 bases lying between them. The germline V gene encodes CDR1 SEHNR and CDR2 FQNEAQ (reference sequence). This CDR3 is built from 11 residues. The chain uses TRBV7-9 and TRBJ2-7; no clear D. The source was CD4+ T cells from peripheral blood mononuclear cells, collected before pregnancy. The source is a female donor with multiple sclerosis, enrolled in a pregnancy study. CDR3 DNA sequence: TGTGCCAGCAGCTCGCCCAGGGAGCAGTACTTC. This sequence encodes CASSSPREQYF.